This T cell receptor (beta chain) was sequenced in a study of T cell responses to AZD1222 COVID-19 vaccine. Study outcomes and limitations: There were repertoire samples only from the period after the peak T cell response.

The method was immunoSEQ multiplex PCR; TCRdb's version includes in-frame clones alone and lacks a portion of them. The data show around 110,000 clones, roughly 88% seen once. Trimming took off 6 bases at V and 4 bases at J, with 12 bases between the two ends. The CDR3 is 13 residues long. Germline V gene sequence: CDR1 SGHNT, CDR2 YENEEA. As to this clone: Its antigen is unknown.

Sequencing was performed on peripheral blood, taken on day 0 of AZD1222 vaccination. This TCR was recovered from an adult in good health. J is TRBJ1-2 and V is TRBV11-3; weak D call: TRBD1 (5 bases). CDR3 loop: CASRPGTRYGYTF. The CDR3 bases are TGTGCCAGCAGACCCGGGACCCGCTATGGCTACACCTTC.